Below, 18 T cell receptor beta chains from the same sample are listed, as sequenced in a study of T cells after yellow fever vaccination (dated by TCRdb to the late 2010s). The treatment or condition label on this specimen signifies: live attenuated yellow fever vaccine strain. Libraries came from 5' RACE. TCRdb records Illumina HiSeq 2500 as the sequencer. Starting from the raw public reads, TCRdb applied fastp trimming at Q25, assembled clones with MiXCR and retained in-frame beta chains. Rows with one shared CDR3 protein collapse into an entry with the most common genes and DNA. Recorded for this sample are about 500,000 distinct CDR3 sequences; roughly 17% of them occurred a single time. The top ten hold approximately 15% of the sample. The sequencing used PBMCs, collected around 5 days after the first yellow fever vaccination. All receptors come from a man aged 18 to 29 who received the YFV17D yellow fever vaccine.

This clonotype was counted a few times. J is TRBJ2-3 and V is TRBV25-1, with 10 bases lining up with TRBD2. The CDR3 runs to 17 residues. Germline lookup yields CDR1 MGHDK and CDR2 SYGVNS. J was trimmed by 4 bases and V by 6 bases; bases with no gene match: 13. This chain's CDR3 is CASSISGASGGADTQYF. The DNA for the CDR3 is TGTGCCAGCAGCATCTCAGGGGCTAGCGGGGGTGCAGATACGCAGTATTTT.

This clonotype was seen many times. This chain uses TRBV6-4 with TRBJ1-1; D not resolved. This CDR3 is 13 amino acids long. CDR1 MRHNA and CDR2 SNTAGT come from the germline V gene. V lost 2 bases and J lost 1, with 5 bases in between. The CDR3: CASSDQPNTEAFF. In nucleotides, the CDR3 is TGTGCCAGCAGTGACCAGCCGAACACTGAAGCTTTCTTT.

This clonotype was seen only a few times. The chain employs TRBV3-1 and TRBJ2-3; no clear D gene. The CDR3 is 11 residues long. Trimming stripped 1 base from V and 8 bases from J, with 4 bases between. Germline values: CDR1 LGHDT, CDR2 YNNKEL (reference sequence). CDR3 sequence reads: CASSQAVTQYF. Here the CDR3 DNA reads TGTGCCAGCAGCCAAGCCGTTACGCAGTATTTT.

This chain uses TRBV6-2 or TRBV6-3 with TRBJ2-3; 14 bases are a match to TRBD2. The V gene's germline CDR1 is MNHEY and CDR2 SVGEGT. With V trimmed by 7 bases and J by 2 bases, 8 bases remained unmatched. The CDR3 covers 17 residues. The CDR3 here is CASTRRLAGGVTDTQYF. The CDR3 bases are TGTGCCAGCACCAGAAGACTAGCGGGGGGGGTCACAGATACGCAGTATTTT.

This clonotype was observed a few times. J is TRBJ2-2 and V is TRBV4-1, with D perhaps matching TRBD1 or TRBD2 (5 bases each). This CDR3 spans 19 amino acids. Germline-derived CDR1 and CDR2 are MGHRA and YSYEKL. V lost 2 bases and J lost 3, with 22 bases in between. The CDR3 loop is CASSQQARGTARHTGELFF. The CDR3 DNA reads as TGCGCCAGCAGCCAACAAGCCCGAGGGACCGCCCGACACACCGGGGAGCTGTTTTTT.

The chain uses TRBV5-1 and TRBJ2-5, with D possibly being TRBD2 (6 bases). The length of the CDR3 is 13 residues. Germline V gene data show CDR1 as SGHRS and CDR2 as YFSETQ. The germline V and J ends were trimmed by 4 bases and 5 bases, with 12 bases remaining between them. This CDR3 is CASSEPGRETQYF. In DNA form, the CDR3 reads TGCGCCAGCAGCGAACCGGGGAGGGAGACCCAGTACTTC.

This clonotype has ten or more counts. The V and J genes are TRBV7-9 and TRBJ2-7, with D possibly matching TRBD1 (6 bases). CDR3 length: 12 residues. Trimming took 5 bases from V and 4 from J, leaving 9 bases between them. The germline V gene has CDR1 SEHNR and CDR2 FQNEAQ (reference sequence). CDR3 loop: CASSRTEYEQYV. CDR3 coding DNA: TGTGCCAGCAGCCGGACAGAGTACGAGCAGTACGTC.

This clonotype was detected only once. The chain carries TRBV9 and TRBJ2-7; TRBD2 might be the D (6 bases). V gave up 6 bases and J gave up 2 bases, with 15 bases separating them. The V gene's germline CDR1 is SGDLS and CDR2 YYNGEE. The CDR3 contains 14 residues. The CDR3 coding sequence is TGTGCCAGCAACCGGGCGGGGAAAACCTACGAGCAGTACTTC. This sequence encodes CASNRAGKTYEQYF.

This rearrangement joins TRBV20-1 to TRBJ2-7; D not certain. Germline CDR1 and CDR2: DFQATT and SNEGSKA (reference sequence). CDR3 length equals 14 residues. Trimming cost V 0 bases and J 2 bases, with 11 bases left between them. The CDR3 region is CSARDRLLTYEQYF. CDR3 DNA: TGCAGTGCTAGAGATCGACTTTTAACCTACGAGCAGTACTTC.

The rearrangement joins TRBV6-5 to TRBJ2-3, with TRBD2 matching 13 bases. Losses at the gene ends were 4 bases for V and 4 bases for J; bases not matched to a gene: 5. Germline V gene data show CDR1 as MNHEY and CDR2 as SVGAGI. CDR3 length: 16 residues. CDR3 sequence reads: CASSSPGLAGADTQYF. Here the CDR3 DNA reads TGTGCCAGCAGTTCTCCAGGACTAGCGGGGGCAGATACGCAGTATTTT.

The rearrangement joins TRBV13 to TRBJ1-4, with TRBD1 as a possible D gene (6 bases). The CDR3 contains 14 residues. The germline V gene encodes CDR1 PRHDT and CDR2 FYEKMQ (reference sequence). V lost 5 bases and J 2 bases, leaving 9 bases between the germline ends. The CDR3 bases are TGTGCCAGCAGCATCAGGGGCACTAATGAAAAACTGTTTTTT. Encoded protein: CASSIRGTNEKLFF. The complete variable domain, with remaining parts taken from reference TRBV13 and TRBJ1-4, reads AAGVIQSPRHLIKEKRETATLKCYPIPRHDTVYWYQQGPGQDPQFLISFYEKMQSDKGSIPDRFSAQQFSDYHSELNMSSLELGDSALYFCASSIRGTNEKLFFGSGTQLSVL.

As DNA, the CDR3 is TGTGCCAGCTCACCCCCGAAACAGGGGTGGCACAATGAGCAGTTCTTC. It is translated as CASSPPKQGWHNEQFF. The chain carries TRBV18 and TRBJ2-1, with 7 bases aligning to TRBD1. V dropped 3 bases and J dropped 5; count of bases not matched to a gene: 10. This CDR3 has 16 residues. CDR1 and CDR2 (germline): KGHSH, LQKENI.

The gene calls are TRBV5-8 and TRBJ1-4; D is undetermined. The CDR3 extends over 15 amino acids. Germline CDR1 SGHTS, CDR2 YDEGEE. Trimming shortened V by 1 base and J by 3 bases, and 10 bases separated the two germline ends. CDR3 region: CASSLLSPSNEKLFF. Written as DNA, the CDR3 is TGTGCCAGCAGCTTGCTAAGTCCTTCTAATGAAAAACTGTTTTTT.

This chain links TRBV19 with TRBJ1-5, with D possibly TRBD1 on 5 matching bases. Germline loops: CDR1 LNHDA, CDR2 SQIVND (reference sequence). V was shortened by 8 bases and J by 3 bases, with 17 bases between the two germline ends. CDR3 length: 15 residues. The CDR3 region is CASPKFGGDNQPQHF. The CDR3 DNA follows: TGTGCCAGTCCGAAGTTCGGGGGAGACAATCAGCCCCAGCATTTT. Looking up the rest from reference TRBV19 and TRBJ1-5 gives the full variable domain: DGGITQSPKYLFRKEGQNVTLSCEQNLNHDAMYWYRQDPGQGLRLIYYSQIVNDFQKGDIAEGYSVSREKKESFPLTVTSAQKNPTAFYLCASPKFGGDNQPQHFGDGTRLSIL.

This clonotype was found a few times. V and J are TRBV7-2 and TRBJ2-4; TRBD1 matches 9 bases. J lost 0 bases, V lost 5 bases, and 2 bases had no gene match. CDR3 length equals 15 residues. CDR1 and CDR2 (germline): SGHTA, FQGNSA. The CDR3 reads CASSRQGGAKNIQYF. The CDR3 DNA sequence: TGTGCCAGCAGCCGACAGGGGGGAGCCAAAAACATTCAGTACTTC.

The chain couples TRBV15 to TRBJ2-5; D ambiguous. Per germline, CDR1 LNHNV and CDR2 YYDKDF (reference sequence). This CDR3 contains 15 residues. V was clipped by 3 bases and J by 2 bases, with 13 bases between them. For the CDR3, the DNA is TGTGCCACCAGCAGCTCGACTTACAAACAAGAGACCCAGTACTTC. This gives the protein CATSSSTYKQETQYF.

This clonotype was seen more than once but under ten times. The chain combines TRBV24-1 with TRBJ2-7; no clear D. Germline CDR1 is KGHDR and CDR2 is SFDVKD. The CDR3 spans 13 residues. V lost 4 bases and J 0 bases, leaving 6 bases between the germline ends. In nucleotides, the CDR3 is TGTGCCACCAGTGAGCACAGCTCCTACGAGCAGTACGTC. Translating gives CATSEHSSYEQYV.

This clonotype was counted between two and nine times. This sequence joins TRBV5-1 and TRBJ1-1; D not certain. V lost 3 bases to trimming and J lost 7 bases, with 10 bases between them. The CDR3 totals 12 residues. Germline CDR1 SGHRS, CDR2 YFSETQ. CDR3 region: CASSSTGDEAFF. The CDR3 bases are TGCGCCAGCAGCTCAACTGGCGATGAAGCTTTCTTT.